What follows describes a single T cell receptor (beta chain). Its antigen is still unknown. The primer mix had 60 Vbeta and 13 Jbeta primers. Using immunoSEQ multiplex PCR, the repertoire was profiled, and TCRdb retains in-frame clones only, with some absent. The table records tens of thousands of clones, 65% to 80% of them present only once. Germline V lookup: CDR1 SGHTS, CDR2 YDEGEE. The length of the CDR3 is 15 residues. V lost 0 bases and J lost 1; bases outside the gene matches: 0. The data derive from a study of cytomegalovirus exposure and HLA in healthy donors. Study conclusions and caveats: Compared with the roughly 700-donor mean, an Asian-associated ancestry cluster reportedly had fewer N-insertions, according to a later analysis.

The chain has TRBV5-8 and TRBJ2-3, with 9 bases that match TRBD2. Sequenced: PBMCs. The clonotype originates from a young man in good health and CMV-seronegative. The CDR3 DNA follows: TGTGCCAGCAGCTTGGCTAGCGGGGGCACAGATACGCAGTATTTT. Translated: CASSLASGGTDTQYF.